Sequencing of this TCR beta chain was carried out in a study of cytotoxic CD8 clonotypes in ibrutinib-treated CLL. Background on the study: The study included approximately 12 relapsed/refractory and 15 treatment-naive patients; under 18 had IGHV unmutated disease.

The germline CDR1 and CDR2 sequences are MNHEY and SVGAGI. The V and J ends lost 5 bases and 4 bases respectively, with 14 bases between them. The CDR3 is made up of 14 amino acids. Generated by immunoSEQ multiplex PCR, the TCRdb table keeps only in-frame clones and is missing some. The sample carries roughly 23,000 clones, roughly 75% recorded once. The V gene is TRBV6-5, the J gene TRBJ1-1, with TRBD1 as a possible D gene (6 bases). Sequencing used PBMCs, obtained before ibrutinib treatment. The sequence was obtained from a human donor with chronic lymphocytic leukemia. The CDR3 nucleotides are TGTGCCAGCAGTACCCAGGGGCGGGGCACTGAAGCTTTCTTT. Protein product: CASSTQGRGTEAFF.